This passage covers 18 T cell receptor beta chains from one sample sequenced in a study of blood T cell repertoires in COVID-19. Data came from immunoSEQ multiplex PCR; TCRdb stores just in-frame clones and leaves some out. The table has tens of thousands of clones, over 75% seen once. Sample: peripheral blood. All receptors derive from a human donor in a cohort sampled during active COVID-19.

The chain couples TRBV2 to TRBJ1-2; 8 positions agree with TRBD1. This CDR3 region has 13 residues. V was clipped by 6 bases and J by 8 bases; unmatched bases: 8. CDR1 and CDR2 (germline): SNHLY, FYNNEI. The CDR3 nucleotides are TGTGCCAGCAGCGACAGGGGTCGGAGAGGCTACACCTTC. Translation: CASSDRGRRGYTF.

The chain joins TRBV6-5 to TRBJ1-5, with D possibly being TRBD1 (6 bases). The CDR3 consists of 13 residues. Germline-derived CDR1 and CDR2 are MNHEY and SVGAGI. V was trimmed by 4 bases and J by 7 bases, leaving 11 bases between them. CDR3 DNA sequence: TGTGCCAGCAGTTCACAGGGAAAACAGCCCCAGCATTTT. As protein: CASSSQGKQPQHF.

The CDR3 DNA follows: TGCGCCAGCAGCCATAGGGTGACAGGGTCGGGCAATGAGCAGTTCTTC. It codes for CASSHRVTGSGNEQFF. The V call is TRBV4-1, the J call TRBJ2-1; TRBD1 aligns across 7 bases. The CDR3 covers 16 residues. V gave up 3 bases and J gave up 6 bases; unmatched junction bases: 11. Germline CDR1 and CDR2: MGHRA and YSYEKL.

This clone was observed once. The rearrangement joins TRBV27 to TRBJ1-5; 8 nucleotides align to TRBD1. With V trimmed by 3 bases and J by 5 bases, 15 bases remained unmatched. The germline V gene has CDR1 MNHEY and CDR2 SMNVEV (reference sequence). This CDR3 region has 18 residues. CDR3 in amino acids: CASSFPLPGQAFDQPQHF. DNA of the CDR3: TGTGCCAGCAGTTTCCCCCTTCCGGGACAGGCTTTCGATCAGCCCCAGCATTTT.

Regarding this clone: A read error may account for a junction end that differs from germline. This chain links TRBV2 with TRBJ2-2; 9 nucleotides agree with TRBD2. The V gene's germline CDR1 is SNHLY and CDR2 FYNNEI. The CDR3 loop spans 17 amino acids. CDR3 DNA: TGTGCCAGCTGTGACGGCGGGCGGGGGGGCAGATCCGGGGAGCTGTTTTTT. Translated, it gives CASCDGGRGGRSGELFF.

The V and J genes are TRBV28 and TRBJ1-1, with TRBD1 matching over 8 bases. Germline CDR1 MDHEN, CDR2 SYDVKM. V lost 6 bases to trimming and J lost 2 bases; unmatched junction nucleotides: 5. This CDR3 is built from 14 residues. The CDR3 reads CASRRQGSNTEAFF. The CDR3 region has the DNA TGTGCCAGCAGGCGACAGGGGAGTAACACTGAAGCTTTCTTT.

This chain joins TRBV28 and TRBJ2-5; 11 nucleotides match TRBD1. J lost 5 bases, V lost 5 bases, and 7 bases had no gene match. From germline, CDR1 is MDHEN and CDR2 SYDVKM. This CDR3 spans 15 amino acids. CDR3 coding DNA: TGTGCCAGCAGTGCCGGACAGGGGGCCGCGGAGACCCAGTACTTC. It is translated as CASSAGQGAAETQYF.

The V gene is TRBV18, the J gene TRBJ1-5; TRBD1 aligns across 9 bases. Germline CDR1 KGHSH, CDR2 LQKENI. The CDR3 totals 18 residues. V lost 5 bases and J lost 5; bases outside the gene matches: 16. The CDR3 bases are TGTGCCAGCTCATCACGGGCGACAGGGGGATCGGGAGATCAGCCCCAGCATTTT. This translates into CASSSRATGGSGDQPQHF.

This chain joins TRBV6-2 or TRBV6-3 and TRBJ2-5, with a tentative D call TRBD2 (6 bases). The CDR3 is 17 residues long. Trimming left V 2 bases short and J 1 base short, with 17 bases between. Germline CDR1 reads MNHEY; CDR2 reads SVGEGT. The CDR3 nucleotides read TGTGCCAGCAGTTACCCCGGGACGAGGGACTTCCAAGAGACCCAGTACTTC. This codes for CASSYPGTRDFQETQYF.

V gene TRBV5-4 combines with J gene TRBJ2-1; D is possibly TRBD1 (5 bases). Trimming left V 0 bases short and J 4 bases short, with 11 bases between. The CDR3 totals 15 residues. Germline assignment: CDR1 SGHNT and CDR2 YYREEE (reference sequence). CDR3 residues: CASSLDKGPYNEQFF. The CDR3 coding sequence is TGTGCCAGCAGCTTGGACAAGGGGCCATACAATGAGCAGTTCTTC. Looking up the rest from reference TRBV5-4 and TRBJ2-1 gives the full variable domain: ETGVTQSPTHLIKTRGQQVTLRCSSQSGHNTVSWYQQALGQGPQFIFQYYREEENGRGNFPPRFSGLQFPNYSSELNVNALELDDSALYLCASSLDKGPYNEQFFGPGTRLTVL.

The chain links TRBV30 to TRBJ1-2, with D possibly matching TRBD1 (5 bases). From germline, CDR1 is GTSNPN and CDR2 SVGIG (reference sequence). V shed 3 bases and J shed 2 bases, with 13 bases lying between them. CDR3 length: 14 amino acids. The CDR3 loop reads CAWRSTGLNYGYTF. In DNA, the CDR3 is TGTGCCTGGAGATCCACAGGATTGAACTATGGCTACACCTTC.

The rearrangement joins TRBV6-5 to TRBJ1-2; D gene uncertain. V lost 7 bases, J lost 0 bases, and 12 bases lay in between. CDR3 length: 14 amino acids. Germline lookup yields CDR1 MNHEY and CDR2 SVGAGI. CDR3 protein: CASTPGATNYGYTF. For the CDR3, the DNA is TGTGCCAGCACACCAGGTGCAACTAACTATGGCTACACCTTC.

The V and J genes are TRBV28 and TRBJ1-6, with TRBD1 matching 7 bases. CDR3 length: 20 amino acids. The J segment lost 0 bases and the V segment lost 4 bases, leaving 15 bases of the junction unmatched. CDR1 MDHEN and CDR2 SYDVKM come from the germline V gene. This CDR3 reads CASSSYPWDRSSSYNSPLHF. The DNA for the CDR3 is TGTGCCAGCAGTTCGTACCCCTGGGACAGATCAAGCTCCTATAATTCACCCCTCCACTTT.

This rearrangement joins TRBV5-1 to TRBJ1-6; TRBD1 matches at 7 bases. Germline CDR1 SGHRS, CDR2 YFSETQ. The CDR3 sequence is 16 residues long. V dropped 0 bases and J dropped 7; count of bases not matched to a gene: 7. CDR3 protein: CASSLDGQVTNSPLHF. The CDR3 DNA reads TGCGCCAGCAGCTTGGACGGACAGGTGACCAATTCACCCCTCCACTTT.

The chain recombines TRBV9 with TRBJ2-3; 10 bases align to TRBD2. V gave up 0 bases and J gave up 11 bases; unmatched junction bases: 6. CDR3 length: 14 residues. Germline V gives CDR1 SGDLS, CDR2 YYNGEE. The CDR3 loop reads CASSVESGGAKQYF. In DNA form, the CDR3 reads TGTGCCAGCAGCGTAGAGAGCGGGGGGGCGAAGCAGTATTTT.

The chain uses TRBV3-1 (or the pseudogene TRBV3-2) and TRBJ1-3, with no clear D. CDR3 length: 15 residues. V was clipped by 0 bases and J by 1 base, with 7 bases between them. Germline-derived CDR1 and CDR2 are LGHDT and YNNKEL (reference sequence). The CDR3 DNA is TGTGCCAGCAGCCAAGATCGGGTGTCTGGAAACACCATATATTTT. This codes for CASSQDRVSGNTIYF.

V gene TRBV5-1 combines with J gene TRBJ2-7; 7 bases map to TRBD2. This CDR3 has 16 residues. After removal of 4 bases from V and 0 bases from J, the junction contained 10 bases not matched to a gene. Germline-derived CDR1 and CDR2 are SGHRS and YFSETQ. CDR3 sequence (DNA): TGCGCCAGCAGCCATTCGGGAGGTACCAGCTCCTACGAGCAGTACTTC. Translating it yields CASSHSGGTSSYEQYF.

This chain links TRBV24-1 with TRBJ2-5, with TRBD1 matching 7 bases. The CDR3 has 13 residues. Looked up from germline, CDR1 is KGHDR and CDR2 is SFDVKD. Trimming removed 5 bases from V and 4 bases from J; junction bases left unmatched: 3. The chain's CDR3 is CATSVNRGETQYF. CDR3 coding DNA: TGTGCCACCAGTGTCAACAGGGGAGAGACCCAGTACTTC.